The rows below give T cell receptor beta chains drawn from one sample of a study of blood T cells in healthy people across ages. From the 5' RACE reads, TCRdb called clonotypes with MiXCR, one entry per CDR3 protein. This table has about 1.5 million distinct CDR3 sequences, approximately 39% appearing once. The sequenced material came from blood. The receptors were sampled from a woman between 18 and 29 years old in good health. Both conserved end residues are part of each CDR3. D genes are given only for firm matches. Clone size, where shown, is once, few, many, or a class for clones that have expanded.

clone_size	v_call	d_call	j_call	cdr3_nt	cdr3_aa
-	TRBV20-1	-	TRBJ2-1	TGCAGTGCCAAACCTCCGCAGGGGGGCCACAATGAGCAGTTCTTC	CSAKPPQGGHNEQFF
-	TRBV4-1	-	TRBJ2-1	TGCGCCAGCAGCCTGGGGGGAAACATTGCTTCGTTCTACGAGCAGTTCTTC	CASSLGGNIASFYEQFF
few	TRBV20-1	-	TRBJ1-5	TGCAGTGCTAGTCTATGGGGAAATCAGCCCCAGCATTTT	CSASLWGNQPQHF
-	TRBV11-2	-	TRBJ2-7	TGTGCCAGCAGCTTAGTCGCAGTTCTGTCCTACGAGCAGTACTTC	CASSLVAVLSYEQYF
few	TRBV9	-	TRBJ2-3	TGTGCCAGCAGCGCGGTAGGGGGAGATACGCAGTATTTT	CASSAVGGDTQYF
-	TRBV6-5	-	TRBJ1-2	TGTGCCAGTGTACATCCTGTCTATGGCTACACCTTC	CASVHPVYGYTF
few	TRBV29-1	TRBD1	TRBJ1-2	TGCAGCGCTCAAAACCGGACAGGGAATGGCTACACCTTC	CSAQNRTGNGYTF
few	TRBV6-1	-	TRBJ2-7	TGTGCCGTCACCAGACAGGCTCCTTACGAGCAGTACTTC	CAVTRQAPYEQYF
-	TRBV5-5	-	TRBJ2-1	TGTGCCAGCAGTCTTTCCATAGAGCAGTTCTTC	CASSLSIEQFF
-	TRBV6-1	TRBD2	TRBJ2-7	TGTGCCAGCAGTGAAGAACTAGCGGGGAGCTCCTACAATGAGCAGTACTTC	CASSEELAGSSYNEQYF
once	TRBV4-3	TRBD1	TRBJ2-3	TGCGCCAGCAGCCATCGTGACAGGGTCGACACAGATACGCAGTATTTT	CASSHRDRVDTDTQYF
-	TRBV7-9	TRBD2	TRBJ2-5	TGTGCCAGCAGCTTAGGTCTGGCTAGCGGGAGGAAACAAGAGACCCAGTACTTC	CASSLGLASGRKQETQYF
few	TRBV6-1	-	TRBJ1-4	TGTGCCAGCAGTCCCCGAGGGTTCCAAGGAAAACTGTTTTTT	CASSPRGFQGKLFF
few	TRBV28	TRBD1	TRBJ2-3	TGTGCCAGCAGTTCTCGGACAGGGCGTCACACAGATACGCAGTATTTT	CASSSRTGRHTDTQYF
few	TRBV15	TRBD1	TRBJ2-5	TGTGCCACCAGCAGGGGACAGGGCGCTGTAGGAGAGACCCAGTACTTC	CATSRGQGAVGETQYF
-	TRBV11-3	TRBD1	TRBJ2-1	TGTGCCAGCAGCGGTCCGGGACAGGAATACAATGAGCAGTTCTTC	CASSGPGQEYNEQFF
many	TRBV7-9	-	TRBJ2-7	TGTGCCAGCAGCTTAGGGCAGGAGACCTACGAGCAGTACTTC	CASSLGQETYEQYF
-	TRBV19	TRBD2	TRBJ2-1	TGTGCCAGTAGTATACTAGCGGGAGCCAATGAGCAGTTCTTC	CASSILAGANEQFF
many	TRBV29-1	TRBD1	TRBJ2-7	TGCAGCGTTGAAGGGGGGACAGGGGGCTTTTCTTACGAGCAGTACTTC	CSVEGGTGGFSYEQYF
-	TRBV3-1	-	TRBJ2-7	TGTGCCAGCAGCCCAGCCACAGGGTGCTACGAGCAGTACTTC	CASSPATGCYEQYF
-	TRBV2	TRBD2	TRBJ2-7	TGTGCCAGTCAACTAGCGGTGCAAACCGAGCAGTACTTC	CASQLAVQTEQYF
-	TRBV3-1	-	TRBJ1-1	TGTGCCGGCAGAACCGGGACGGCGAACACTGAAGCTTTCTTT	CAGRTGTANTEAFF
few	TRBV20-1	TRBD1	TRBJ1-1	TGCAGTGCTCTATCCCTCAACAGGGGTGGGACTGAAGCTTTCTTT	CSALSLNRGGTEAFF
-	TRBV29-1	-	TRBJ1-1	TGCAGCGTAAGACAGGCAAACACTGAAGCTTTCTTT	CSVRQANTEAFF
-	TRBV10-3	-	TRBJ1-1	TGTGCCATCAGGGAGGGACCCCTGAACACTGAAGCTTTCTTT	CAIREGPLNTEAFF
-	TRBV12-3/TRBV12-4	TRBD2	TRBJ2-1	TGTGCCAGCGGAATCTCTAGCGGGGCCTCCTACAATGAGCAGTTCTTC	CASGISSGASYNEQFF
-	TRBV20-1	TRBD1	TRBJ1-1	TGCAGTGCTCTCCGGACAGGGAGGACTGAAGCTTTCTTT	CSALRTGRTEAFF
-	TRBV9	TRBD2	TRBJ2-5	TGTGCCAGCAGCGTAGCTCCCAGCGGGAGTAATGAGCAGTACTTC	CASSVAPSGSNEQYF
-	TRBV27	-	TRBJ2-7	TGTGCCAGCAGTTCCGTAGACTCCGCCTACGAGCAGTACTTC	CASSSVDSAYEQYF
-	TRBV20-1	-	TRBJ2-1	TGCAGTGCTAGATCGCTAGACAGCTCCTACAATGAGCAGTTCTTC	CSARSLDSSYNEQFF
-	TRBV3-1	TRBD1	TRBJ2-7	TGTGCCGGCAGCCGGACAGGGGGATTTAACGAGCAGTACTTC	CAGSRTGGFNEQYF
-	TRBV7-6	-	TRBJ2-7	TGTGCCAGCAGCCTAACAAGGATTTCCTACAATGAGCAGTACTTC	CASSLTRISYNEQYF
-	TRBV9	TRBD2	TRBJ2-7	TGTGCCAGCAGCGTAGCCGGGACTAGCGTGACCTACGAGCAGTACTTC	CASSVAGTSVTYEQYF
-	TRBV6-5	-	TRBJ1-4	TGTGCCAGCAGTAGGACAGCCGGTAATGAAAAACTGTTTTTT	CASSRTAGNEKLFF
-	TRBV20-1	TRBD2	TRBJ2-4	TGCAGTGCTAGAGTCGGGACTAGCGGAACCCTAGTCAAAAACATTCAGTACTTC	CSARVGTSGTLVKNIQYF
-	TRBV4-2	-	TRBJ2-1	TGTGCCAGCAGCCAACCCGCCCGAGGCCCAGGGGATGAGCAGTTCTTC	CASSQPARGPGDEQFF
-	TRBV7-2	-	TRBJ1-1	TGTGCCAGCCGAACAACGACGGGGGGACTCACTGAAGCTTTCTTT	CASRTTTGGLTEAFF
few	TRBV6-6	-	TRBJ2-7	TGTGCCAGCAGTTACTCTCAGGAGTACAGGGTCTACGAGCAGTACTTC	CASSYSQEYRVYEQYF
-	TRBV9	-	TRBJ2-1	TGTGCCAGCAGCGTAGAGTCTATTCCAGATTGGGATGAGCAGTTCTTC	CASSVESIPDWDEQFF
-	TRBV3-1	-	TRBJ2-1	TGTGCCAGCAGCCAAGTGCTGTTTGGTGAGCAGTTCTTC	CASSQVLFGEQFF
-	TRBV7-9	-	TRBJ2-5	TGTGCCAGCAGCTTTTGGGGACAACCCCAAGAGACCCAGTACTTC	CASSFWGQPQETQYF
few	TRBV15	-	TRBJ2-7	TGTGCCACCAGCAAGGGTAGCTCCTACGAGCAGTACTTC	CATSKGSSYEQYF
-	TRBV12-3/TRBV12-4	TRBD2	TRBJ2-3	TGTGCCAGCGGGTGGACTAGCGGGGGCCGACCCACAGATACGCAGTATTTT	CASGWTSGGRPTDTQYF
few	TRBV3-1	-	TRBJ2-7	TGTGCCAGCAGAAGGCAGGGGCGAAAGTACTTC	CASRRQGRKYF
-	TRBV29-1	-	TRBJ2-1	TGCAGCGTTGAAGATGGCAGGGGCAATGAGCAGTTCTTC	CSVEDGRGNEQFF
-	TRBV7-9	-	TRBJ1-5	TGTGCCAGCGGCGAAAATAGCAATCAGCCCCAGCATTTT	CASGENSNQPQHF
once	TRBV20-1	-	TRBJ2-7	TGCAGTGCTAGAATTTTGATAGGGCGGAGCTCCTACAATGAGCAGTACTTC	CSARILIGRSSYNEQYF
few	TRBV12-3/TRBV12-4	-	TRBJ2-3	TGTGCCAGCAGTTTAAGTCAGGCTTATACAGATACGCAGTATTTT	CASSLSQAYTDTQYF
few	TRBV4-3	TRBD2	TRBJ2-3	TGCGCCAGCAGCCAAGAGGTAGCGGGAACTAGCACAGATACGCAGTATTTT	CASSQEVAGTSTDTQYF
-	TRBV29-1	-	TRBJ1-1	TGCACCCTAAGTTCCAGAACGAACACTGAAGCTTTCTTT	CTLSSRTNTEAFF
many	TRBV9	-	TRBJ2-7	TGTGCCAGCAGCCCCCGGACAGACTACGAGCAGTACTTC	CASSPRTDYEQYF
few	TRBV9	-	TRBJ1-4	TGTGCCAGCAGAGGGGCGGGTAATGAAAAACTGTTTTTT	CASRGAGNEKLFF
-	TRBV7-9	-	TRBJ2-3	TGTGCCAGCAGCAGCGGGCCTCGGGGTAGTCGCACAGATACGCAGTATTTT	CASSSGPRGSRTDTQYF
few	TRBV12-3/TRBV12-4	-	TRBJ1-1	TGTGCCAGCAGAACCCGGGCCTCGATGAACACTGAAGCTTTCTTT	CASRTRASMNTEAFF
-	TRBV15	TRBD2	TRBJ2-7	TGTGCCACCAGCAGACAGACCGCTATGACTAGCACCGAGCAGTACTTC	CATSRQTAMTSTEQYF
-	TRBV12-3/TRBV12-4	-	TRBJ1-4	TGTGCCAGCAGATTCAGGTGGGGAGGAAAACTGTTTTTT	CASRFRWGGKLFF
-	TRBV20-1	TRBD2	TRBJ2-1	TGCAGTGCTAGACCTCGACTAGCGGGGGTTTCCTACAATGAGCAGTTCTTC	CSARPRLAGVSYNEQFF